The 23 T cell receptor beta chains presented below share a single source sample, sequenced in a study of blood T cell repertoires in COVID-19. TCRdb keeps only in-frame clones here, not all; method: immunoSEQ multiplex PCR. The sample includes over 350,000 clones, approximately 90% of them seen just once. The sample was PBMCs or T cells enriched from blood (not recorded which). Source of these receptors: a woman between 18 and 29 years old who had recovered from COVID-19.

This rearrangement joins TRBV6-5 to TRBJ2-1, with 9 bases aligning to TRBD1. J was trimmed by 5 bases and V by 5 bases; bases with no gene match: 7. In germline, CDR1 is MNHEY, CDR2 SVGAGI. The CDR3 covers 15 residues. DNA for the CDR3: TGTGCCAGCAGTAGATCCGGGACAGGGCACAATGAGCAGTTCTTC. It translates to CASSRSGTGHNEQFF.

The chain recombines TRBV6-2 or TRBV6-3 with TRBJ2-4, with D possibly TRBD2 on 6 matching bases. Trimming shortened V by 6 bases and J by 0 bases, and 18 bases separated the two germline ends. The germline CDR1 and CDR2 sequences are MNHEY and SVGEGT. This CDR3 has 17 amino acids. The CDR3 reads CASSPKGGPLAKNIQYF. For the CDR3, the DNA is TGTGCCAGCAGCCCGAAGGGAGGACCTCTAGCCAAAAACATTCAGTACTTC.

This rearrangement joins TRBV7-2 to TRBJ2-2; perhaps TRBD1 as D (5 bases). Germline V gene sequence: CDR1 SGHTA, CDR2 FQGNSA. Between the trimmed V and J ends, which lost 1 base and 5 bases, there was a span of 11 bases. The CDR3 runs 15 residues. The CDR3 sequence: CASSLEGMRTGELFF. The CDR3 nucleotides read TGTGCCAGCAGCTTAGAGGGGATGAGGACCGGGGAGCTGTTTTTT.

Notes on this clone: The germline gene is not matched at one end of the junction; a read error may be the cause. The chain links TRBV18 to TRBJ1-3; D is ambiguous. The CDR3 runs to 14 residues. Germline V lookup: CDR1 KGHSH, CDR2 LQKENI. The CDR3: CASSPKEAGNAIYF. Here the CDR3 DNA reads TGTGCCAGCTCACCAAAGGAGGCTGGAAACGCCATATATTTT.

This chain joins TRBV27 and TRBJ1-4, with TRBD1 identical over 9 bases. The CDR3 is 19 residues long. The V segment lost 6 bases and the J segment 7 bases; nucleotides outside the gene matches: 21. From germline, CDR1 is MNHEY and CDR2 SMNVEV (reference sequence). This CDR3 reads CASSPLSYRGQGGGEKLFF. Written as DNA, the CDR3 is TGTGCCAGCAGCCCTCTCAGTTACAGGGGGCAAGGGGGAGGTGAAAAACTGTTTTTT.

This chain connects TRBV19 to TRBJ2-7; the match to TRBD1 covers 8 bases. V gave up 6 bases and J gave up 2 bases; unmatched junction bases: 15. The germline CDR1 and CDR2 sequences are LNHDA and SQIVND (reference sequence). This CDR3 region has 17 residues. The CDR3 sequence: CASSHAPWTGNPYEQYF. The CDR3 DNA is TGTGCCAGTAGCCACGCTCCTTGGACAGGGAATCCCTACGAGCAGTACTTC.

V usage is TRBV11-2 and J usage is TRBJ1-5; D gene ambiguous. The CDR3 is made up of 12 amino acids. V lost 1 base to trimming and J lost 9 bases, with 7 bases between them. Germline CDR1 reads SGHAT; CDR2 reads FQNNGV. CDR3 in amino acids: CASSLAGRPQHF. CDR3 nucleotides: TGTGCCAGCAGCTTAGCCGGTCGGCCCCAGCATTTT.

The chain uses TRBV4-3 and TRBJ2-1; weak D call: TRBD2 (5 bases). CDR3 size: 12 residues. Germline V gene sequence: CDR1 LGHNA, CDR2 YSLEER. V was cut by 1 base and J by 12 bases, with 10 bases left in between. The CDR3 bases are TGCGCCAGCAGCCAAGGTCACGGGGTGCAGTTCTTC. Protein: CASSQGHGVQFF.

Of note for this clone: The sample has other DNA sequences that encode this CDR3 too. The CDR3 is CATSRDRGNTEAFF. CDR3 DNA: TGTGCCACCAGCAGAGATAGGGGGAACACTGAAGCTTTCTTT. J is TRBJ1-1 and V is TRBV15; D is perhaps TRBD1 (5 bases). Looked up from germline, CDR1 is LNHNV and CDR2 is YYDKDF (reference sequence). Trimming cost V 0 bases and J 1 base, with 6 bases left between them. CDR3 size: 14 residues.

This rearrangement joins TRBV10-3 to TRBJ2-5, with a tentative D call TRBD1 (6 bases). V lost 4 bases to trimming and J lost 5 bases, with 11 bases between them. This CDR3 has 13 amino acids. CDR1 is ENHRY and CDR2 is SYGVKD in the germline V gene. The CDR3 is CAISGTGSETQYF. The CDR3 DNA reads TGTGCCATCAGTGGTACAGGGTCGGAGACCCAGTACTTC.

The V call is TRBV6-4, the J call TRBJ1-1; 7 nucleotides align to TRBD1. Germline assignment: CDR1 MRHNA and CDR2 SNTAGT. V shed 6 bases and J 10 bases; nucleotides not matched to a gene: 11. This CDR3 region has 13 residues. The CDR3 DNA reads as TGTGCCAGCAGCCCCGAGGCCAGGGGGAGAGCTTTCTTT. Encoded protein: CASSPEARGRAFF.

The chain employs TRBV9 and TRBJ2-2; the match to TRBD2 covers 10 bases. CDR1 and CDR2 (germline): SGDLS, YYNGEE. V trimming: 1 base; J trimming: 3 bases; junction bases outside the gene matches: 9. CDR3 size: 18 residues. In nucleotides, the CDR3 is TGTGCCAGCAGCGTAATTCCTAAGACTAGCGGGTACACCGGGGAGCTGTTTTTT. Translating it yields CASSVIPKTSGYTGELFF.

V is TRBV6-5 and J is TRBJ1-5; D might be TRBD1 (6 bases). Germline V lookup: CDR1 MNHEY, CDR2 SVGAGI. There are 14 residues in the CDR3. The V and J ends lost 4 bases and 5 bases respectively, with 12 bases between them. The CDR3 loop is CASSSGGAYQPQHF. DNA for the CDR3: TGTGCCAGCAGTTCCGGGGGGGCCTATCAGCCCCAGCATTTT.

The J gene is TRBJ1-1, the V gene TRBV7-8; 10 nucleotides match TRBD1. The CDR3 extends over 16 amino acids. Germline trimming cut 3 bases from V and 4 bases from J; bases unmatched to any gene: 8. Germline V gene data show CDR1 as SGHVS and CDR2 as FQNEAQ. CDR3 region: CASSFSEDRGSTEAFF. The CDR3, as DNA: TGTGCCAGCAGCTTTAGTGAGGACAGGGGGAGCACTGAAGCTTTCTTT.

V and J are TRBV9 and TRBJ1-2; D is unclear. The germline gives CDR1 SGDLS, CDR2 YYNGEE. The CDR3 length is 15 residues. With 0 bases removed from V and 6 bases from J, the gap between germline ends came to 15 bases. CDR3 protein: CASSVDPSAGDGYTF. As DNA, the CDR3 is TGTGCCAGCAGCGTAGACCCCTCTGCCGGAGATGGCTACACCTTC.

The J gene is TRBJ2-3, the V gene TRBV9, with TRBD2 identical over 11 bases. The CDR3 is made up of 15 amino acids. V shed 0 bases and J 3 bases; nucleotides not matched to a gene: 0. Germline V gene sequence: CDR1 SGDLS, CDR2 YYNGEE. In nucleotides, the CDR3 is TGTGCCAGCAGCGTAGGACTAGCGGGAACAGATACGCAGTATTTT. It yields the protein CASSVGLAGTDTQYF.

Points on this clone: Additional DNA sequences in this sample encode the identical CDR3. CDR3 loop: CASSQEGGGSSYEQYF. The CDR3 coding sequence is TGTGCCAGCAGCCAAGAAGGGGGCGGCAGCTCCTACGAGCAGTACTTC. The chain uses TRBV4-2 and TRBJ2-7; 7 bases agree with TRBD1. The CDR3 length is 16 residues. Germline CDR1 and CDR2: LGHNA and YNFKEQ. The ends lost 0 bases at V and 0 bases at J; junction bases unmatched: 5.

The J gene is TRBJ1-5, the V gene TRBV4-1; no firm D call. V was pared by 4 bases and J by 3 bases, with 16 bases between. Germline V gene lookup returns CDR1 MGHRA and CDR2 YSYEKL. CDR3 length equals 16 residues. In DNA, the CDR3 is TGCGCCAGCAGCCCACTGGGCAGAGCTTCCAATCAGCCCCAGCATTTT. Its protein is CASSPLGRASNQPQHF.

The rearrangement joins TRBV6-5 to TRBJ1-1; 8 bases are shared with TRBD1. The CDR3 runs 12 residues. CDR1 and CDR2 (germline): MNHEY, SVGAGI. V lost 6 bases, J lost 6 bases, and 3 bases stayed unmatched. Here the CDR3 reads CASRADRAEAFF. The CDR3 nucleotides read TGTGCCAGCAGGGCGGACAGGGCTGAAGCTTTCTTT.

The gene calls are TRBV7-9 and TRBJ2-5; D is unresolved. CDR3 length equals 13 residues. Trimming shortened V by 5 bases and J by 5 bases, and 12 bases separated the two germline ends. The germline CDR1 and CDR2 sequences are SEHNR and FQNEAQ (reference sequence). CDR3 nucleotide sequence: TGTGCCAGCAGCCCCAGAAACGGGGAGACCCAGTACTTC. Translation: CASSPRNGETQYF.

CDR3 in amino acids: CASSFGGIEQYF. For the CDR3, the DNA is TGTGCCAGCAGCTTCGGAGGGATCGAGCAGTACTTC. This sequence joins TRBV11-2 and TRBJ2-7; the D gene is possibly TRBD2 (6 bases). The CDR3 runs to 12 residues. V was trimmed by 3 bases and J by 6 bases, leaving 9 bases between them. Germline CDR1 SGHAT, CDR2 FQNNGV.

This clone was counted a single time. V is TRBV2 and J is TRBJ1-3; TRBD1 matches at 8 bases. This CDR3 comprises 21 residues. Germline values: CDR1 SNHLY, CDR2 FYNNEI. Trimming cost V 4 bases and J 0 bases; bases outside gene matches: 20. Here the CDR3 reads CASSVDPKGQGRLASGNTIYF. CDR3 sequence (DNA): TGTGCCAGCAGTGTGGATCCAAAAGGACAGGGCCGTCTAGCCTCTGGAAACACCATATATTTT.

The chain is built from TRBV5-1 and TRBJ1-1; D is possibly TRBD1 (5 bases). Trimming took off 3 bases at V and 1 base at J, with 7 bases between the two ends. The CDR3 is made up of 13 amino acids. CDR1 is SGHRS, CDR2 YFSETQ, per germline. CDR3 region: CASSSGQNTEAFF. As DNA, the CDR3 is TGCGCCAGCAGCTCTGGACAGAACACTGAAGCTTTCTTT.